What follows describes a single TCR beta chain. No antigen is known for it. This sample was taken from a study of CXCR3-negative and CXCR3-positive naive CD8 T cells. General study findings and limits: CXCR3-negative and CXCR3-positive naive cells shared comparable TRBV-TRBJ usage, but memory cells did not. For memory CD8+ cells diversity was much lower, but both naive subsets had comparably high diversity.

The CD45RO-CCR7+CD27+CD95- phenotype denoted naive CD8+ T cells. Through 5' RACE with UMI labels, the TRB cDNA libraries were prepared. TCRdb reprocessed the 5' RACE reads, keeping one entry per CDR3 protein, no DNA. Its table records under 75,000 distinct CDR3 sequences. The origin of this receptor is a human donor in good health. Some clones in this sample may be carry-over from other donors' samples. The source material was naive CXCR3- CD8+ T cells from blood. As for subset: CD45RO-CCR7+CD27+CD95- naive CD8+ T cells lacking CXCR3 (TNR3-).

CDR3 residues: CASSLGFSGRASYNEQFF. The chain combines TRBV11-2 with TRBJ2-1; TCRdb outputs TRBD2, but without DNA this stays unchecked. Germline lookup yields CDR1 SGHAT and CDR2 FQNNGV. There are 18 residues in the CDR3.